The 30 T cell receptor beta chains below come from one sample, sequenced in a study of T cell responses to AZD1222 COVID-19 vaccine. Libraries were prepared by immunoSEQ multiplex PCR; TCRdb keeps only in-frame clonotypes and omits some of them. The repertoire includes about 130,000 clones, about 90% of them detected once, and 1.5% to 2% sits in the top ten. Sequencing used peripheral blood, obtained on day 0 of AZD1222 vaccination. The receptor set was obtained from an adult in good health.

This rearrangement joins TRBV18 to TRBJ1-2; D not certain. Deletions cut 3 bases from V and 0 bases from J, with 8 bases between. The germline CDR1 and CDR2 sequences are KGHSH and LQKENI. This CDR3 spans 14 amino acids. The CDR3 DNA reads as TGTGCCAGCTCACCTAGTAGGACTAACTATGGCTACACCTTC. Its translation is CASSPSRTNYGYTF. The full variable domain, in which reference TRBV18 and TRBJ1-2 provide the parts outside the CDR3, is NAGVMQNPRHLVRRRGQEARLRCSPMKGHSHVYWYRQLPEEGLKFMVYLQKENIIDESGMPKERFSAEFPKEGPSILRIQQVVRGDSAAYFCASSPSRTNYGYTFGSGTRLTVV.

The J gene is TRBJ2-3, the V gene TRBV5-1, with D tentatively TRBD1 (6 bases). This CDR3 has 14 amino acids. Germline CDR1 is SGHRS and CDR2 is YFSETQ. V was trimmed by 3 bases and J by 6 bases, leaving 14 bases between them. This CDR3 reads CASSSDSPRDTQYF. The CDR3 DNA reads TGCGCCAGCAGCTCGGACAGTCCCCGGGATACGCAGTATTTT. Looking up the rest from reference TRBV5-1 and TRBJ2-3 gives the full variable domain: KAGVTQTPRYLIKTRGQQVTLSCSPISGHRSVSWYQQTPGQGLQFLFEYFSETQRNKGNFPGRFSGRQFSNSRSEMNVSTLELGDSALYLCASSSDSPRDTQYFGPGTRLTVL.

In this sample, this clone turned up once. The chain recombines TRBV18 with TRBJ1-2, with 8 bases matching TRBD1. The germline V gene has CDR1 KGHSH and CDR2 LQKENI. This CDR3 region has 16 residues. The V segment lost 3 bases and the J segment 0 bases; nucleotides outside the gene matches: 6. The CDR3 coding sequence is TGTGCCAGCTCACCGGACGACAGGGGCGCTAACTATGGCTACACCTTC. This codes for CASSPDDRGANYGYTF.

The chain combines TRBV5-1 with TRBJ2-7; maybe TRBD1 (5 bases). Germline V gene sequence: CDR1 SGHRS, CDR2 YFSETQ. V lost 5 bases to trimming and J lost 7 bases, with 16 bases between them. CDR3 length: 13 amino acids. The CDR3, as DNA: TGCGCCAGCAGTGAGGTCCAGGGTCTGGAGCAGTACTTC. Translated: CASSEVQGLEQYF.

This clone was counted once. V usage is TRBV11-3 and J usage is TRBJ2-1; D uncertain. V shed 3 bases and J shed 7 bases, with 4 bases lying between them. The CDR3 totals 11 residues. The germline V gene encodes CDR1 SGHNT and CDR2 YENEEA. CDR3 sequence: CASSFSNEQFF. CDR3 DNA: TGTGCCAGCAGCTTTTCTAATGAGCAGTTCTTC.

This chain connects TRBV5-1 to TRBJ1-1; possibly TRBD1 for D (6 bases). CDR3 length: 15 amino acids. V was trimmed by 5 bases and J by 5 bases, leaving 19 bases between them. Germline assignment: CDR1 SGHRS and CDR2 YFSETQ. In DNA, the CDR3 is TGCGCCAGCAGACCCTCTACAGGGCTTAAAACTGAAGCTTTCTTT. This translates into CASRPSTGLKTEAFF.

The chain recombines TRBV5-1 with TRBJ2-1; tentatively, D is TRBD1 (6 bases). CDR1 SGHRS and CDR2 YFSETQ come from the germline V gene. Trimming shortened V by 4 bases and J by 6 bases, and 17 bases separated the two germline ends. The CDR3 is made up of 15 amino acids. CDR3 amino acids: CASSGDTLPANEQFF. The CDR3 nucleotides are TGCGCCAGCAGCGGGGACACGCTCCCGGCCAATGAGCAGTTCTTC. Using reference TRBV5-1 and TRBJ2-1 for the parts outside the CDR3, the full variable domain is KAGVTQTPRYLIKTRGQQVTLSCSPISGHRSVSWYQQTPGQGLQFLFEYFSETQRNKGNFPGRFSGRQFSNSRSEMNVSTLELGDSALYLCASSGDTLPANEQFFGPGTRLTVL.

The V call is TRBV4-1, the J call TRBJ2-7; TRBD1 matches 10 bases. The CDR3 contains 15 residues. The V gene's germline CDR1 is MGHRA and CDR2 YSYEKL. Losses at the gene ends were 3 bases for V and 3 bases for J; bases not matched to a gene: 5. The CDR3 nucleotides read TGCGCCAGCAGCCACCCCGGGACAGGGGACTACGAGCAGTACTTC. This encodes CASSHPGTGDYEQYF.

The chain combines TRBV19 with TRBJ1-5, with D possibly matching TRBD1 (5 bases). The ends were cut back, 5 bases at V and 9 bases at J, with 20 bases in the middle. CDR1 LNHDA and CDR2 SQIVND come from the germline V gene (reference sequence). This CDR3 is built from 15 residues. The CDR3 loop reads CASSPPSVGGRPQHF. In DNA, the CDR3 is TGTGCCAGTAGTCCCCCCAGTGTTGGGGGAAGGCCCCAGCATTTT.

This sequence joins TRBV6-5 and TRBJ2-1, with 10 bases identical to TRBD2. The CDR3 extends over 15 amino acids. V was pared by 5 bases and J by 10 bases, with 11 bases of the junction left unmatched. CDR1 is MNHEY and CDR2 is SVGAGI in the germline V gene. Written as DNA, the CDR3 is TGTGCCAGCAGTCCCCACGGGCTAGCGGGGGCCGAGCAGTTCTTC. Protein: CASSPHGLAGAEQFF.

The chain recombines TRBV11-2 with TRBJ1-1; D is unresolved. CDR1 is SGHAT, CDR2 FQNNGV, per germline. Trimming removed 0 bases from V and 0 bases from J, with 8 bases in between. CDR3 length equals 15 residues. The CDR3 sequence is CASSLEAGLNTEAFF. DNA for the CDR3: TGTGCCAGCAGCTTAGAGGCAGGTTTGAACACTGAAGCTTTCTTT. Combining the CDR3 with reference TRBV11-2 and TRBJ1-1 gives the whole variable domain EAGVAQSPRYKIIEKRQSVAFWCNPISGHATLYWYQQILGQGPKLLIQFQNNGVVDDSQLPKDRFSAERLKGVDSTLKIQPAKLEDSAVYLCASSLEAGLNTEAFFGQGTRLTVV.

V is TRBV7-2 and J is TRBJ2-5; the match to TRBD2 covers 9 bases. The junction had 13 bases not matched to a gene; V was cut back by 1 base and J by 7 bases. The CDR3 extends over 17 amino acids. In germline, CDR1 is SGHTA, CDR2 FQGNSA. The CDR3 is CASSLGERLAVPGTQYF. The CDR3 nucleotides read TGTGCCAGCAGCTTAGGAGAGAGACTAGCGGTTCCGGGGACCCAGTACTTC. The full variable domain, rest sourced from reference TRBV7-2 and TRBJ2-5, is GAGVSQSPSNKVTEKGKDVELRCDPISGHTALYWYRQSLGQGLEFLIYFQGNSAPDKSGLPSDRFSAERTGGSVSTLTIQRTQQEDSAVYLCASSLGERLAVPGTQYFGPGTRLLVL.

The V gene is TRBV5-1, the J gene TRBJ2-5, with 7 bases identical to TRBD2. The CDR3 has 12 residues. With 5 bases clipped from V and 4 bases from J, the junction kept 2 bases outside the gene matches. Germline values: CDR1 SGHRS, CDR2 YFSETQ. The CDR3 loop is CASRGGRETQYF. The CDR3 region has the DNA TGCGCCAGCAGGGGAGGGCGAGAGACCCAGTACTTC.

The chain combines TRBV6-5 with TRBJ1-5; D unclear. The CDR3 length is 15 residues. Germline V gives CDR1 MNHEY, CDR2 SVGAGI. V was cut by 5 bases and J by 3 bases, with 14 bases left in between. The CDR3 nucleotides read TGTGCCAGCAGTCCCCAGCGGAAAAACAATCAGCCCCAGCATTTT. Translated: CASSPQRKNNQPQHF.

This sequence joins TRBV5-6 and TRBJ2-2, with D perhaps matching TRBD1 (5 bases). CDR3 length: 14 residues. The V end was cut by 1 base, the J end by 4 bases, with 8 bases between. Germline-derived CDR1 and CDR2 are SGHDT and YYEEEE. The CDR3, as DNA: TGTGCCAGCAGCTTGCAGGGCGGCACCGGGGAGCTGTTTTTT. Residues: CASSLQGGTGELFF.

The rearrangement joins TRBV4-3 to TRBJ2-7; 8 bases are shared with TRBD1. Germline loops: CDR1 LGHNA, CDR2 YSLEER. The CDR3 is 14 residues long. Trimming took 4 bases from V and 3 from J; bases not matched to a gene: 5. CDR3 region: CASSPGQVHYEQYF. The CDR3, as DNA: TGCGCCAGCAGCCCGGGACAGGTTCACTACGAGCAGTACTTC.

The chain is built from TRBV5-1 and TRBJ1-4, with TRBD1 identical over 7 bases. Germline V CDR1 and CDR2: SGHRS, YFSETQ. After removal of 3 bases from V and 8 bases from J, the junction contained 7 bases not matched to a gene. The CDR3 runs to 14 residues. In nucleotides, the CDR3 is TGCGCCAGCAGCTCAACAGGGGTGCGGGAAAAACTGTTTTTT. Encoded protein: CASSSTGVREKLFF. Complete variable domain (other parts from reference TRBV5-1 and TRBJ1-4): KAGVTQTPRYLIKTRGQQVTLSCSPISGHRSVSWYQQTPGQGLQFLFEYFSETQRNKGNFPGRFSGRQFSNSRSEMNVSTLELGDSALYLCASSSTGVREKLFFGSGTQLSVL.

The V gene is TRBV12-3 or TRBV12-4, the J gene TRBJ1-5; D unclear. V dropped 4 bases and J dropped 6 bases, with 7 bases sitting between them. The CDR3 consists of 12 residues. In DNA, the CDR3 is TGTGCCAGCAGTTCGAACAGTCAGCCCCAGCATTTT. Translation: CASSSNSQPQHF.

This chain links TRBV13 with TRBJ1-5; perhaps TRBD1 as D (6 bases). Trimming took off 7 bases at V and 2 bases at J, with 12 bases between the two ends. This CDR3 is built from 14 residues. The germline CDR1 and CDR2 sequences are PRHDT and FYEKMQ (reference sequence). As DNA, the CDR3 is TGTGCCAGCACCAGGGGTGGCGGCAATCAGCCCCAGCATTTT. Translation gives CASTRGGGNQPQHF.

The rearrangement uses TRBV19 and TRBJ2-5, with 11 bases fitting TRBD1. This CDR3 has 15 amino acids. J gave up 3 bases and V 7 bases, and 7 bases lay outside the gene matches. Germline V gene data show CDR1 as LNHDA and CDR2 as SQIVND (reference sequence). This chain's CDR3 is CASTSWTGGEETQYF. CDR3 coding DNA: TGTGCCAGTACCTCGTGGACAGGGGGCGAAGAGACCCAGTACTTC.

The chain has TRBV10-2 and TRBJ1-5; the D gene is possibly TRBD1 (6 bases). The V gene's germline CDR1 is WSHSY and CDR2 SAAADI. Trimming cost V 6 bases and J 2 bases, with 23 bases left between them. CDR3 length: 18 amino acids. The CDR3 protein is CASSQSPAIQGRNQPQHF. The CDR3 nucleotides are TGCGCCAGCAGCCAGAGTCCGGCAATACAGGGTCGCAATCAGCCCCAGCATTTT.

The chain couples TRBV19 to TRBJ1-5; TRBD1 matches 9 bases. Germline-derived CDR1 and CDR2 are LNHDA and SQIVND (reference sequence). The V segment lost 6 bases and the J segment 6 bases; nucleotides outside the gene matches: 6. The CDR3 is 14 amino acids. The DNA of the CDR3 is TGTGCCAGTAGGCCTACAGGGGGCGGTCAGCCCCAGCATTTT. It encodes CASRPTGGGQPQHF.

This clone was counted a single time. The chain couples TRBV9 to TRBJ2-7; 8 positions agree with TRBD1. The CDR3 length is 16 residues. With V trimmed by 2 bases and J by 1 base, 8 bases remained unmatched. Per germline, CDR1 SGDLS and CDR2 YYNGEE. CDR3 sequence: CASSVAGGTGSYEQYF. The CDR3 nucleotides are TGTGCCAGCAGCGTCGCCGGCGGGACAGGATCCTACGAGCAGTACTTC.

The rearrangement uses TRBV6-2 or TRBV6-3 and TRBJ2-3; no definite D call. This CDR3 spans 13 amino acids. The germline V gene encodes CDR1 MNHEY and CDR2 SVGEGT. Trimming shortened V by 4 bases and J by 0 bases, and 5 bases separated the two germline ends. The CDR3 is CASSWRSTDTQYF. In DNA, the CDR3 is TGTGCCAGCAGTTGGCGTAGCACAGATACGCAGTATTTT.

The V and J genes are TRBV7-2 and TRBJ2-7, with 7 bases that match TRBD1. Germline assignment: CDR1 SGHTA and CDR2 FQGNSA. V lost 0 bases and J lost 5; bases outside the gene matches: 7. The CDR3 loop spans 15 amino acids. DNA of the CDR3: TGTGCCAGCAGCTTAGCCAGCAGGGGGAACAACGAGCAGTACTTC. This sequence encodes CASSLASRGNNEQYF.

The chain uses TRBV24-1 and TRBJ2-3; possibly TRBD2 for D (7 bases). The CDR3 is made up of 14 amino acids. Germline V gene sequence: CDR1 KGHDR, CDR2 SFDVKD. The V and J ends lost 5 bases and 2 bases respectively, with 10 bases between them. The CDR3 DNA reads TGTGCCACCAGTGTAGGGGGGGACACAGATACGCAGTATTTT. Protein sequence: CATSVGGDTDTQYF.

The chain joins TRBV6-5 to TRBJ2-3; TRBD1 matches at 8 bases. The V gene's germline CDR1 is MNHEY and CDR2 SVGAGI. Trimming at V came to 5 bases and at J to 0 bases, leaving 4 bases not matched to a gene. The CDR3 extends over 15 amino acids. The CDR3 DNA reads as TGTGCCAGCAGTCGGACAGGGACTAGCACAGATACGCAGTATTTT. Protein: CASSRTGTSTDTQYF.

The rearrangement joins TRBV9 to TRBJ2-1, with TRBD2 matching over 8 bases. The V segment lost 4 bases and the J segment 10 bases; nucleotides outside the gene matches: 7. Germline V gene sequence: CDR1 SGDLS, CDR2 YYNGEE. The CDR3 is made up of 13 amino acids. CDR3 loop: CASSRTSSEEQFF. DNA for the CDR3: TGTGCCAGCAGCCGGACTAGCTCCGAGGAGCAGTTCTTC.

This clone was seen only once. The chain recombines TRBV27 with TRBJ1-5; D is possibly TRBD1 (6 bases). The CDR3 sequence is 16 residues long. V was cut by 2 bases and J by 3 bases, with 14 bases left in between. Germline V gene sequence: CDR1 MNHEY, CDR2 SMNVEV (reference sequence). DNA for the CDR3: TGTGCCAGCAGTTTACCCCCCCGACAGGCCAATCAGCCCCAGCATTTT. Amino acid sequence: CASSLPPRQANQPQHF.

V usage is TRBV5-1 and J usage is TRBJ2-1, with a tentative D call TRBD1 (5 bases). V was trimmed by 2 bases and J by 6 bases, leaving 9 bases between them. This CDR3 has 13 amino acids. CDR1 and CDR2 from the germline V gene are SGHRS and YFSETQ. The CDR3 DNA sequence: TGCGCCAGCAGCTTCAGGGTTACCAATGAGCAGTTCTTC. Its protein is CASSFRVTNEQFF.